A single sample gave rise to the 7 T cell receptor beta chains below, sequenced in a study of CD8+CD57+ T cells in acquired aplastic anemia. CDR3 and TCR beta VDJ profiling relied on genomic DNA as the template. TCRdb re-analysed the reads in MiXCR, keeping a single row per CDR3 protein. The table records approximately 99,000 distinct CDR3 sequences, 51% of them present only once. Sequencing was carried out using sorted CD4+, CD8+, or CD8+CD57+ T cells (not recorded which) from PBMCs. The receptor set was obtained from a human donor in good health, serving as a control.

In its sample, this clonotype was seen many times. The CDR3 reads CSVESGTGINEQFF. As DNA, the CDR3 is TGCAGCGTGGAATCCGGGACAGGGATCAATGAGCAGTTCTTC. The chain joins TRBV29-1 to TRBJ2-1, with 9 bases matching TRBD1. This CDR3 region has 14 residues. Germline V gene sequence: CDR1 SQVTM, CDR2 ANQGSEA. Trimming at V came to 6 bases and at J to 6 bases, leaving 9 bases not matched to a gene.

With respect to this clonotype: The conserved final phenylalanine or tryptophan is absent from the CDR3, which likely points to a read error. V and J are TRBV24-1 and TRBJ1-1; 9 nucleotides align to TRBD1. The germline CDR1 and CDR2 sequences are KGHDR and SFDVKD. The CDR3 contains 15 residues. The CDR3 loop is CAARGTGSMNTEAFL. In DNA form, the CDR3 reads TGTGCCGCCAGGGGGACAGGGAGTATGAACACTGAAGCTTTCCTT.

This clonotype came up many times. This chain joins TRBV7-9 and TRBJ2-5, with 9 bases matching TRBD1. The V gene's germline CDR1 is SEHNR and CDR2 FQNEAQ (reference sequence). J lost 5 bases, V lost 6 bases, and 7 bases had no gene match. The CDR3 sequence is 14 residues long. CDR3 loop: CASSRTGGGETQYF. DNA of the CDR3: TGTGCCAGCAGTCGAACAGGGGGCGGGGAGACCCAGTACTTC. The whole variable domain, filled in from reference TRBV7-9 and TRBJ2-5, reads DTGVSQNPRHKITKRGQNVTFRCDPISEHNRLYWYRQTLGQGPEFLTYFQNEAQLEKSRLLSDRFSAERPKGSFSTLEIQRTEQGDSAMYLCASSRTGGGETQYFGPGTRLLVL.

The rearrangement uses TRBV2 and TRBJ1-2; 9 nucleotides line up with TRBD1. The V gene's germline CDR1 is SNHLY and CDR2 FYNNEI. The CDR3 runs 15 residues. Trimming at V came to 4 bases and at J to 4 bases, leaving 7 bases not matched to a gene. CDR3 residues: CASSGLDRGGYGYTF. CDR3 nucleotide sequence: TGTGCCAGCAGTGGACTGGACAGGGGTGGCTATGGCTACACCTTC.

This clonotype occurred a few times. J is TRBJ1-5 and V is TRBV15, with TRBD1 as a possible D gene (6 bases). The CDR3 is made up of 15 amino acids. The germline gives CDR1 LNHNV, CDR2 YYDKDF (reference sequence). The ends were cut back, 0 bases at V and 5 bases at J, with 11 bases in the middle. The CDR3: CATSREGQLYQPQHF. CDR3 coding DNA: TGTGCCACCAGCAGAGAGGGACAACTTTATCAGCCCCAGCATTTT.

V is TRBV19 and J is TRBJ2-7; 7 bases are shared with TRBD1. V lost 10 bases, J lost 2 bases, and 5 bases stayed unmatched. The CDR3 spans 12 residues. CDR1 is LNHDA, CDR2 SQIVND, per germline (reference sequence). CDR3 sequence reads: CATDRATYEQYF. CDR3 in DNA: TGTGCCACCGACAGGGCCACCTACGAGCAGTACTTC.

V usage is TRBV29-1 and J usage is TRBJ2-1; 9 nucleotides match TRBD1. This CDR3 spans 12 amino acids. J lost 7 bases, V lost 4 bases, and 2 bases had no gene match. CDR1 SQVTM and CDR2 ANQGSEA come from the germline V gene. This CDR3 reads CSVVTGGNEQFF. The CDR3 coding sequence is TGCAGCGTTGTGACAGGGGGAAATGAGCAGTTCTTC.